The entry below describes one T cell receptor (beta chain). This table comes from immunoSEQ multiplex PCR, and its TCRdb copy is limited to in-frame clones, with some not included. The sample has some 340,000 clones, roughly 85% seen once; the top ten hold 3% to 4%. With 6 bases removed from V and 4 bases from J, the gap between germline ends came to 10 bases. This CDR3 comprises 13 residues. Germline V gives CDR1 ENHRY, CDR2 SYGVKD. The sample comes from a study of blood T cell repertoires in COVID-19. Study context: The United States, Italy and Spain provided the acute and convalescent COVID-19 samples. T cells, B-cell-depleted T cells, or PBMCs supplied cDNA or gDNA.

This chain uses TRBV10-3 with TRBJ2-1; D gene unclear. The sample was peripheral blood. The sequence was collected from a woman aged 18-30 years with acute or convalescent COVID-19. For the CDR3, the DNA is TGTGCCATCAGGGCCCCAGGATACAATGAGCAGTTCTTC. This translates into CAIRAPGYNEQFF.